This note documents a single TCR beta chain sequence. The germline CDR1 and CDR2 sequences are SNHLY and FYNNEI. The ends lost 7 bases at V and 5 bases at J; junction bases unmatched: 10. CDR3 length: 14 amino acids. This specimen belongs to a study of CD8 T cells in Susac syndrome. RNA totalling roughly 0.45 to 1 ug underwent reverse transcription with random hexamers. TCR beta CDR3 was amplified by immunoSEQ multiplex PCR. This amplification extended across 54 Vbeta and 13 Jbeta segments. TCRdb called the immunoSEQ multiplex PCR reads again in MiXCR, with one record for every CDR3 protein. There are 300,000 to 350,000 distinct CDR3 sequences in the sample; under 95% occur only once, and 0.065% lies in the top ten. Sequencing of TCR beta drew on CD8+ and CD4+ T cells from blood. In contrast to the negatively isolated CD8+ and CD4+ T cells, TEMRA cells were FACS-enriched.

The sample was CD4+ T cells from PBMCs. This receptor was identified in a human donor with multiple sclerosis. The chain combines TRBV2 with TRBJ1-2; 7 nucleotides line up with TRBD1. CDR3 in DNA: TGTGCCAGCACCCAGGACAGGTCCTTTTATGGCTACACCTTC. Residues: CASTQDRSFYGYTF.